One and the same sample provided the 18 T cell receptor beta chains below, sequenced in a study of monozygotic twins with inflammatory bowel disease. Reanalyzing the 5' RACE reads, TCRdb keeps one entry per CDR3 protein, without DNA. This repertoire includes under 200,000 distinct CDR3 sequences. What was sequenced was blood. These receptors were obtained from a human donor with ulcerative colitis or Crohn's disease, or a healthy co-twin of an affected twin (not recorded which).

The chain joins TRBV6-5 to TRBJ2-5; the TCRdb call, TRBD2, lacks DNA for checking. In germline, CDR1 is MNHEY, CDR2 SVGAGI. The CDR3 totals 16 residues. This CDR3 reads CASSLPGTSGRQTQYF.

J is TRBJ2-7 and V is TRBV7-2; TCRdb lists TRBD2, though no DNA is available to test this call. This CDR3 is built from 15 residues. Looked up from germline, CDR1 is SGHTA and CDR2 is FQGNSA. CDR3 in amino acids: CASSLGPDFTYEQYF.

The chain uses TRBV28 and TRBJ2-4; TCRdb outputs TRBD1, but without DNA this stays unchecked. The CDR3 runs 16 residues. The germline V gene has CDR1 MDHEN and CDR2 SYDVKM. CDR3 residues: CAIGSGGLGGKNIQYF.

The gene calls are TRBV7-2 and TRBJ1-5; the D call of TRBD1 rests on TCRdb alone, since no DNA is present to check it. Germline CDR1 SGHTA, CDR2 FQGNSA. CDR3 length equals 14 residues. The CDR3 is CASSLKGEGQPQHF.

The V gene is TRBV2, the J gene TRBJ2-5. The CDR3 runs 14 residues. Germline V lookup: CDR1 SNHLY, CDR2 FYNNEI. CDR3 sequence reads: CASRNWLLQETQYF.

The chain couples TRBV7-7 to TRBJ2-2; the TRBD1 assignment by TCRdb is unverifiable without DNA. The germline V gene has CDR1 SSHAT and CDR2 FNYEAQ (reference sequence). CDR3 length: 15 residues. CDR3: CASSSGQGAGGELFF. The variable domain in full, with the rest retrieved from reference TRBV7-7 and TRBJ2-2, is GAGVSQSPRYKVTKRGQDVTLRCDPISSHATLYWYQQALGQGPEFLTYFNYEAQPDKSGLPSDRFSAERPEGSISTLTIQRTEQRDSAMYRCASSSGQGAGGELFFGEGSRLTVL.

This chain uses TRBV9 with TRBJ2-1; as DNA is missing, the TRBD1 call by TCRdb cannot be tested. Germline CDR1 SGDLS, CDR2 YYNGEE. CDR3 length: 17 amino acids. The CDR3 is CASSVAPGTGAYNEQFF.

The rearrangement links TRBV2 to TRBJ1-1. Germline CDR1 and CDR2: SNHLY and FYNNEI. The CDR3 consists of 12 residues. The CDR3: CASRSVFSEAFF.

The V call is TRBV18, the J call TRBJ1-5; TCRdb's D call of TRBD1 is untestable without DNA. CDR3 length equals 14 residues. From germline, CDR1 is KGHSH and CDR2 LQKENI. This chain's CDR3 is CASSPGRGYQPQHF.

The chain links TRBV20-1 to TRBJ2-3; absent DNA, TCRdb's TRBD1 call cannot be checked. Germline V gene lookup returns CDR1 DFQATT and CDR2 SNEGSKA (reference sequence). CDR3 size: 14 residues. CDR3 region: CSAREGAGWDTQYF.

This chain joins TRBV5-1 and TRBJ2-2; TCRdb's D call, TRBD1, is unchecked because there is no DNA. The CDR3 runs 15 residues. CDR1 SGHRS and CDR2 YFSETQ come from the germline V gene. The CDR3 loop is CASSPQSGNTGELFF.

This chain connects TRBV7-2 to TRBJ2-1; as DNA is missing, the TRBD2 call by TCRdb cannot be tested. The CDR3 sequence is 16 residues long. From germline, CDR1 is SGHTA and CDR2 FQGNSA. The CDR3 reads CASSLAPAGGANEQFF.

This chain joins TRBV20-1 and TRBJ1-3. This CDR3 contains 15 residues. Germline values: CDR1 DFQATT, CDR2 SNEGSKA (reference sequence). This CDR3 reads CSARSRQSSGNTIYF.

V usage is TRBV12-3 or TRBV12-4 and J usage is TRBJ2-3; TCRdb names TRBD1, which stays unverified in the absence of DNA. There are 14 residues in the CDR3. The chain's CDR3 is CASSPGTSTDTQYF.

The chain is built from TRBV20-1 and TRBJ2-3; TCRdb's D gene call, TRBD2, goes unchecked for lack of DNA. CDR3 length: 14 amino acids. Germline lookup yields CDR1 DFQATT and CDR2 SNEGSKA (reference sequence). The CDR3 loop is CSAKGLFGTDTQYF.

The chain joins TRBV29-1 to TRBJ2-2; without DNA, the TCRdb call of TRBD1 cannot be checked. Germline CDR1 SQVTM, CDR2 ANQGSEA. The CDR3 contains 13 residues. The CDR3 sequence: CSAEDREPGELFF.

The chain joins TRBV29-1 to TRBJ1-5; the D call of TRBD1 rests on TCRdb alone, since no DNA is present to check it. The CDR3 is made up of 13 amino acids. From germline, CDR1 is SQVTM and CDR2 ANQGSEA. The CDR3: CSVGQGDNQPQHF. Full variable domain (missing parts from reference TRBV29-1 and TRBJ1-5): SAVISQKPSRDICQRGTSLTIQCQVDSQVTMMFWYRQQPGQSLTLIATANQGSEATYESGFVIDKFPISRPNLTFSTLTVSNMSPEDSSIYLCSVGQGDNQPQHFGDGTRLSIL.

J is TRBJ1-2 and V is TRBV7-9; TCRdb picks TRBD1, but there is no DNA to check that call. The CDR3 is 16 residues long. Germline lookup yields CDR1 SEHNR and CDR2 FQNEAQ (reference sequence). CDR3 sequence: CASSLNRDRGVYGYTF.